The 22 T cell receptor beta chains below were found in one sample sequenced in a study of T-cell reconstitution after alpha-beta-depleted transplantation in children. Unique molecular identifiers were built into the TCRbeta library. One entry per CDR3 protein, called by TCRdb with MiXCR from the PCR reads. The table lists roughly 500,000 distinct CDR3 sequences, about 33% of them singletons. Source: PBMCs from the stem cell graft donor, taken from the stem cell graft. The receptors here all came from a human donor who donated a stem cell graft to a child with aplastic anemia.

This clonotype was seen more than once but under ten times. The chain employs TRBV4-3 and TRBJ2-3; the match to TRBD2 covers 9 bases. The CDR3 consists of 17 residues. Trimming cost V 1 base and J 4 bases; bases outside gene matches: 9. Looked up from germline, CDR1 is LGHNA and CDR2 is YSLEER. The CDR3 DNA sequence: TGCGCCAGCAGCCAAGGGGCGGGAGGGGCAACGCCAGATACGCAGTATTTT. It encodes CASSQGAGGATPDTQYF.

The gene calls are TRBV29-1 and TRBJ2-1; no reliable D call. The V gene lost 3 bases and the J gene lost 5 bases, with 14 bases spanning the gap. This CDR3 contains 14 residues. CDR1 and CDR2 (germline): SQVTM, ANQGSEA. CDR3 amino acids: CSVDMLVSHNEQFF. The CDR3 nucleotides read TGCAGCGTTGACATGCTGGTCAGTCACAATGAGCAGTTCTTC.

This clonotype was recorded a few times. The chain is built from TRBV29-1 and TRBJ2-3, with D perhaps matching TRBD2 (5 bases). This CDR3 is 16 amino acids long. Trimming stripped 5 bases from V and 0 bases from J, with 18 bases between. Germline V gene data show CDR1 as SQVTM and CDR2 as ANQGSEA. The CDR3 DNA reads as TGCAGCGTTCGCCGAGGGTCAGACCCTAGCACAGATACGCAGTATTTT. Translated: CSVRRGSDPSTDTQYF.

The chain joins TRBV5-1 to TRBJ2-1, with D hard to call. This CDR3 region has 15 residues. Germline V gene lookup returns CDR1 SGHRS and CDR2 YFSETQ. V shed 0 bases and J shed 8 bases, with 15 bases lying between them. The CDR3 DNA reads TGCGCCAGCAGCTTGGGTGGCCTTAAGGTGTATGAGCAGTTCTTC. It encodes CASSLGGLKVYEQFF.

CDR3 sequence reads: CAHGETSGTDTQYF. In DNA, the CDR3 is TGTGCCCACGGGGAGACTAGCGGCACAGATACGCAGTATTTT. The chain has TRBV10-3 and TRBJ2-3; 8 bases align to TRBD2. Germline V gives CDR1 ENHRY, CDR2 SYGVKD. Trimming removed 11 bases from V and 1 base from J; junction bases left unmatched: 8. The CDR3 extends over 14 amino acids.

The V and J genes are TRBV20-1 and TRBJ2-3; no firm D call. V dropped 0 bases and J dropped 7 bases, with 11 bases sitting between them. Germline loops: CDR1 DFQATT, CDR2 SNEGSKA (reference sequence). This CDR3 contains 13 residues. The CDR3 sequence is CSARDSQANTQYF. The CDR3 coding sequence is TGCAGTGCTAGAGATTCCCAGGCGAATACGCAGTATTTT.

V usage is TRBV5-5 and J usage is TRBJ2-7, with 8 positions matching TRBD2. From germline, CDR1 is SGHKS and CDR2 YYEKEE (reference sequence). Losses at the gene ends were 2 bases for V and 2 bases for J; bases not matched to a gene: 3. The CDR3 consists of 14 residues. CDR3: CASSLLAEAYEQYV. For the CDR3, the DNA is TGTGCCAGCAGCTTACTAGCGGAGGCCTACGAGCAGTACGTC.

J is TRBJ1-1 and V is TRBV12-3 or TRBV12-4; possibly TRBD1 for D (5 bases). This CDR3 contains 14 residues. Trimming stripped 5 bases from V and 5 bases from J, with 15 bases between. For the CDR3, the DNA is TGTGCCAGCAGTCCTCGGGCAGGGAGGACTGAAGCTTTCTTT. It specifies CASSPRAGRTEAFF.

This clonotype was counted a few times. The gene calls are TRBV7-8 and TRBJ2-7, with 8 bases that match TRBD1. CDR1 is SGHVS, CDR2 FQNEAQ, per germline. V shed 5 bases and J 4 bases; nucleotides not matched to a gene: 10. The CDR3 is made up of 15 amino acids. CDR3 region: CASSPQGALLYEQYF. In DNA, the CDR3 is TGTGCCAGCAGCCCCCAGGGGGCACTCCTATACGAGCAGTACTTC.

V gene TRBV6-4 combines with J gene TRBJ2-1; 9 positions match TRBD2. There are 15 residues in the CDR3. The germline CDR1 and CDR2 sequences are MRHNA and SNTAGT. J was trimmed by 5 bases and V by 3 bases; bases with no gene match: 5. The CDR3 here is CASSEAGGKNNEQFF. The CDR3, as DNA: TGTGCCAGCAGTGAAGCGGGAGGAAAAAACAATGAGCAGTTCTTC.

The chain employs TRBV7-2 and TRBJ2-5; D unresolved. The CDR3 consists of 16 residues. V gave up 5 bases and J gave up 0 bases, with 16 bases separating them. Germline V gene sequence: CDR1 SGHTA, CDR2 FQGNSA. The CDR3 sequence: CASSPSAVLYQETQYF. CDR3 in DNA: TGTGCCAGCAGCCCCTCGGCGGTCCTGTACCAAGAGACCCAGTACTTC.

V and J are TRBV21-1 and TRBJ2-1; the table's D call, TRBD2, has no DNA check behind it. TRBV21-1 has pseudogene status. This CDR3 has 18 residues. CDR3 coding DNA: TGTGCCAGCCACCGACGTTTACCGCAGCGGACTAGCAAGAATGAGCAGTTCTTC. Amino acids: CASHRRLPQRTSKNEQFF.

This clonotype showed up just a few times. The V gene is TRBV10-3, the J gene TRBJ1-1; D may be TRBD1 (5 bases). Per germline, CDR1 ENHRY and CDR2 SYGVKD. V was clipped by 8 bases and J by 7 bases, with 11 bases between them. CDR3 length: 11 amino acids. The CDR3 sequence is CAIARGGEAFF. CDR3 DNA: TGTGCCATCGCGCGTGGGGGTGAAGCTTTCTTT.

This sequence joins TRBV7-9 and TRBJ1-1; unclear D gene. In germline, CDR1 is SEHNR, CDR2 FQNEAQ (reference sequence). V lost 1 base, J lost 8 bases, and 11 bases lay in between. CDR3 length: 13 residues. The CDR3, as DNA: TGTGCCAGCAGCTTAGAGGACGGCACAGAAGCTTTCTTT. This translates into CASSLEDGTEAFF.

The chain employs TRBV9 and TRBJ1-2; 11 nucleotides align to TRBD1. The germline V gene encodes CDR1 SGDLS and CDR2 YYNGEE. Trimming at V came to 3 bases and at J to 2 bases, leaving 6 bases not matched to a gene. This CDR3 region has 16 residues. In nucleotides, the CDR3 is TGTGCCAGCAGCGCCGGACAGGGGGCGGGGAACTATGGCTACACCTTC. Residues: CASSAGQGAGNYGYTF.

V gene TRBV19 combines with J gene TRBJ2-5; D gene uncertain. The length of the CDR3 is 13 residues. V shed 6 bases and J shed 1 base, with 9 bases lying between them. Germline-derived CDR1 and CDR2 are LNHDA and SQIVND (reference sequence). CDR3 DNA: TGTGCCAGTAGCGAAGAGCCCCAAGAGACCCAGTACTTC. Protein sequence: CASSEEPQETQYF.

This clonotype was detected only a few times. V usage is TRBV7-2 and J usage is TRBJ2-1; the D gene is possibly TRBD2 (6 bases). The CDR3 length is 15 residues. V shed 4 bases and J shed 5 bases, with 15 bases lying between them. Germline lookup yields CDR1 SGHTA and CDR2 FQGNSA. For the CDR3, the DNA is TGTGCCAGCAGCTCACTAGCTGGGGTTAACAATGAGCAGTTCTTC. Encoded protein: CASSSLAGVNNEQFF.

The chain joins TRBV5-1 to TRBJ1-2; possible D gene TRBD1, 6 bases. CDR1 SGHRS and CDR2 YFSETQ come from the germline V gene. There are 19 residues in the CDR3. V was shortened by 4 bases and J by 0 bases, with 25 bases between the two germline ends. The DNA for the CDR3 is TGCGCCAGCAGCCCTATGGAGGGGGGGACCGCATTCCCTAACTATGGCTACACCTTC. It codes for CASSPMEGGTAFPNYGYTF.

The sample holds a few counts of this clonotype. This rearrangement joins TRBV5-1 to TRBJ2-7; D possibly uses TRBD1 or TRBD2 (5 bases each). Germline V gene sequence: CDR1 SGHRS, CDR2 YFSETQ. The V and J ends lost 2 bases and 6 bases respectively, with 12 bases between them. The CDR3 is 13 amino acids. This chain's CDR3 is CASSFARGAEQYV. The CDR3 DNA reads as TGCGCCAGCAGCTTTGCGAGGGGTGCCGAGCAGTACGTC.

The J gene is TRBJ1-3, the V gene TRBV27, with D possibly TRBD1 on 5 matching bases. The CDR3 is made up of 16 amino acids. V lost 2 bases and J lost 0, with 11 bases in between. From germline, CDR1 is MNHEY and CDR2 SMNVEV (reference sequence). In nucleotides, the CDR3 is TGTGCCAGCAGTTTAAGGGACCCCAGCTCTGGAAACACCATATATTTT. Protein sequence: CASSLRDPSSGNTIYF.

The chain employs TRBV5-1 and TRBJ2-6; 7 positions match TRBD1. The germline gives CDR1 SGHRS, CDR2 YFSETQ. The CDR3 is 20 amino acids. The V and J ends lost 3 bases and 3 bases, in that order; junction bases with no gene match: 18. The CDR3 region has the DNA TGCGCCAGCAGCTCCCAGCCCGGGACAGACTGGGTTGATGGGGCCAACGTCCTGACTTTC. Translated: CASSSQPGTDWVDGANVLTF. Combining the CDR3 with reference TRBV5-1 and TRBJ2-6 gives the whole variable domain KAGVTQTPRYLIKTRGQQVTLSCSPISGHRSVSWYQQTPGQGLQFLFEYFSETQRNKGNFPGRFSGRQFSNSRSEMNVSTLELGDSALYLCASSSQPGTDWVDGANVLTFGAGSRLTVL.

This clonotype was seen only a few times. The chain recombines TRBV5-5 with TRBJ2-2; D is ambiguous. Germline V gives CDR1 SGHKS, CDR2 YYEKEE (reference sequence). The V and J ends lost 0 bases and 4 bases respectively, with 10 bases between them. The CDR3 is 15 residues long. This CDR3 is CASSLDLHLTGELFF. The CDR3 DNA is TGTGCCAGCAGCTTGGATCTGCATCTCACCGGGGAGCTGTTTTTT.